These 21 T cell receptor beta chains share one sample of origin, sequenced in a study of blood T cell repertoires in COVID-19. Here immunoSEQ multiplex PCR was the method, and the copy in TCRdb shows in-frame clones only, minus some. The sample lists some 130,000 clones, around 80% occurring once. Material: peripheral blood. These receptors were taken from a woman older than 75 with acute or convalescent COVID-19.

V usage is TRBV7-2 and J usage is TRBJ2-5, with unresolved D. Germline CDR1 and CDR2: SGHTA and FQGNSA. V was trimmed by 1 base and J by 3 bases, leaving 6 bases between them. The CDR3 covers 13 residues. The CDR3 sequence: CASSLELKETQYF. CDR3 in DNA: TGTGCCAGCAGCTTAGAACTAAAAGAGACCCAGTACTTC. The full variable domain, its missing parts supplied by reference TRBV7-2 and TRBJ2-5, is GAGVSQSPSNKVTEKGKDVELRCDPISGHTALYWYRQSLGQGLEFLIYFQGNSAPDKSGLPSDRFSAERTGGSVSTLTIQRTQQEDSAVYLCASSLELKETQYFGPGTRLLVL.

V and J are TRBV5-5 and TRBJ2-3; D perhaps matches TRBD1 (5 bases). CDR3 size: 15 residues. Between the trimmed V and J ends, which lost 0 bases and 3 bases, there was a span of 11 bases. CDR1 and CDR2 from the germline V gene are SGHKS and YYEKEE (reference sequence). The CDR3 bases are TGTGCCAGCAGCTTGGGTCTTCAGGGTACAGATACGCAGTATTTT. The encoded protein is CASSLGLQGTDTQYF.

The table lists this clone with a count of one. V is TRBV5-1 and J is TRBJ2-3; 14 bases line up with TRBD2. Germline V gives CDR1 SGHRS, CDR2 YFSETQ. J lost 2 bases, V lost 3 bases, and 2 bases had no gene match. The length of the CDR3 is 16 residues. The CDR3 sequence: CASSSGLAGDTDTQYF. The CDR3 nucleotides are TGCGCCAGCAGCTCGGGACTAGCGGGGGACACAGATACGCAGTATTTT.

The V call is TRBV10-3, the J call TRBJ2-1; maybe TRBD1 (5 bases). Per the germline V gene, CDR1 is ENHRY and CDR2 is SYGVKD. Trimming took off 2 bases at V and 3 bases at J, with 5 bases between the two ends. This CDR3 region has 13 residues. DNA of the CDR3: TGTGCCATCAGTGAGGACAGCTACAATGAGCAGTTCTTC. As protein: CAISEDSYNEQFF.

This sequence joins TRBV5-1 and TRBJ2-3; a possible D gene is TRBD1 (5 bases). The CDR3 consists of 16 residues. The V gene's germline CDR1 is SGHRS and CDR2 YFSETQ. The ends were cut back, 0 bases at V and 0 bases at J, with 11 bases in the middle. CDR3 DNA sequence: TGCGCCAGCAGCTTGGAAGGGGCTACCAGCACAGATACGCAGTATTTT. Encoded protein: CASSLEGATSTDTQYF.

The rearrangement links TRBV4-3 to TRBJ2-3; 14 bases agree with TRBD2. The CDR3 has 16 residues. Losses at the gene ends were 2 bases for V and 9 bases for J; bases not matched to a gene: 7. CDR1 LGHNA and CDR2 YSLEER come from the germline V gene. CDR3 protein: CASSQQTSGRANTQYF. The CDR3 nucleotides are TGCGCCAGCAGCCAACAGACTAGCGGGAGGGCGAACACGCAGTATTTT.

The chain combines TRBV19 with TRBJ1-1, with TRBD1 matching over 8 bases. Unmatched junction bases numbered 0, after V lost 6 bases and J lost 0 bases. This CDR3 has 13 residues. CDR1 is LNHDA and CDR2 is SQIVND in the germline V gene (reference sequence). The CDR3 nucleotides are TGTGCCAGTAGGGACAGGGTGAACACTGAAGCTTTCTTT. It yields the protein CASRDRVNTEAFF.

Here the CDR3 reads CASSGQGREKLFF. The DNA for the CDR3 is TGCGCCAGCAGCGGACAGGGGCGAGAAAAACTGTTTTTT. The chain has TRBV5-1 and TRBJ1-4; 9 bases are a match to TRBD1. The J segment lost 8 bases and the V segment lost 4 bases, leaving 3 bases of the junction unmatched. CDR3 length: 13 residues. Germline V gene lookup returns CDR1 SGHRS and CDR2 YFSETQ.

This chain joins TRBV3-1 (or the pseudogene TRBV3-2) and TRBJ2-7; TRBD2 matches at 10 bases. J lost 0 bases, V lost 4 bases, and 6 bases had no gene match. This CDR3 contains 16 residues. The germline CDR1 and CDR2 sequences are LGHDT and YNNKEL (reference sequence). The CDR3 region is CASSPTSGVSSYEQYF. CDR3 in DNA: TGTGCCAGCAGCCCCACTAGCGGGGTGAGCTCCTACGAGCAGTACTTC.

V gene TRBV9 combines with J gene TRBJ2-1; D gene ambiguous. Germline CDR1 reads SGDLS; CDR2 reads YYNGEE. Trimming removed 2 bases from V and 0 bases from J, with 9 bases in between. This CDR3 spans 15 amino acids. DNA for the CDR3: TGTGCCAGCAGCGTTCAAGCTAGCTCCTACAATGAGCAGTTCTTC. Protein: CASSVQASSYNEQFF.

This rearrangement joins TRBV27 to TRBJ2-3, with D maybe TRBD1 (5 bases). V lost 4 bases and J lost 1, with 12 bases in between. CDR1 and CDR2 (germline): MNHEY, SMNVEV (reference sequence). This CDR3 comprises 15 residues. CDR3 sequence: CASSSTETRTDTQYF. In DNA form, the CDR3 reads TGTGCCAGCAGTTCGACAGAGACCCGCACAGATACGCAGTATTTT.

The chain couples TRBV19 to TRBJ2-5; 12 nucleotides line up with TRBD2. V was clipped by 3 bases and J by 5 bases; unmatched bases: 7. The CDR3 is 16 amino acids. In germline, CDR1 is LNHDA, CDR2 SQIVND (reference sequence). CDR3 region: CASSIGLAGIMETQYF. CDR3 sequence (DNA): TGTGCCAGTAGTATCGGACTAGCGGGAATTATGGAGACCCAGTACTTC.

This clone was observed a few times. The CDR3 region is CASSSLIRREHRNEQFF. The CDR3, as DNA: TGTGCCAGTAGTAGCTTGATTCGGCGGGAGCACCGCAATGAGCAGTTCTTC. The gene calls are TRBV19 and TRBJ2-1, with 7 bases that match TRBD2. The CDR3 spans 17 residues. Losses at the gene ends were 4 bases for V and 6 bases for J; bases not matched to a gene: 15. In germline, CDR1 is LNHDA, CDR2 SQIVND (reference sequence).

The CDR3 is CASSYAPPGAGDGYTF. DNA of the CDR3: TGTGCCAGCAGTTACGCACCCCCCGGGGCAGGGGATGGCTACACCTTC. V is TRBV6-5 and J is TRBJ1-2; D may be TRBD1 (6 bases). The CDR3 is 16 residues long. V gave up 2 bases and J gave up 6 bases, with 19 bases separating them. Germline V gene lookup returns CDR1 MNHEY and CDR2 SVGAGI.

The chain is built from TRBV27 and TRBJ2-7, with unresolved D. V lost 7 bases to trimming and J lost 2 bases, with 6 bases between them. The CDR3 consists of 11 residues. Germline CDR1 MNHEY, CDR2 SMNVEV (reference sequence). CDR3 DNA: TGTGCCAGCACCTCTACCTACGAGCAGTACTTC. Translation gives CASTSTYEQYF.

This clone was seen repeatedly, ten times or more. This chain links TRBV2 with TRBJ1-6; D perhaps matches TRBD1 (6 bases). The CDR3 is 14 amino acids. The ends were cut back, 9 bases at V and 6 bases at J, with 15 bases in the middle. Germline V gene lookup returns CDR1 SNHLY and CDR2 FYNNEI. CDR3 sequence (DNA): TGTGCCAGTACGCAGGGGTCAGGTAATTCACCCCTCCACTTT. Translated: CASTQGSGNSPLHF. Looking up the rest from reference TRBV2 and TRBJ1-6 gives the full variable domain: EPEVTQTPSHQVTQMGQEVILRCVPISNHLYFYWYRQILGQKVEFLVSFYNNEISEKSEIFDDQFSVERPDGSNFTLKIRSTKLEDSAMYFCASTQGSGNSPLHFGNGTRLTVT.

V is TRBV6-2 or TRBV6-3 and J is TRBJ1-5, with D uncertain. The V gene lost 0 bases and the J gene lost 2 bases, with 20 bases spanning the gap. This CDR3 is built from 19 residues. CDR1 MNHEY and CDR2 SVGEGT come from the germline V gene. The CDR3 loop is CASSYSRQRGNVGNQPQHF. The CDR3 bases are TGTGCCAGCAGTTACTCGAGGCAGCGGGGTAATGTGGGCAATCAGCCCCAGCATTTT.

Only a few counts were recorded for this clone. This chain joins TRBV5-1 and TRBJ1-1, with a possible D match to TRBD1 (5 bases). Per the germline V gene, CDR1 is SGHRS and CDR2 is YFSETQ. The CDR3 totals 15 residues. The V and J ends lost 5 bases and 1 base respectively, with 15 bases between them. Here the CDR3 reads CASRPRGEQNTEAFF. The DNA for the CDR3 is TGCGCCAGCAGGCCCCGGGGGGAGCAGAACACTGAAGCTTTCTTT.

The V gene is TRBV19, the J gene TRBJ1-5, with 8 bases identical to TRBD1. This CDR3 spans 14 amino acids. The V segment lost 5 bases and the J segment 4 bases; nucleotides outside the gene matches: 4. Per germline, CDR1 LNHDA and CDR2 SQIVND (reference sequence). CDR3 bases: TGTGCCAGTAGTGGACAGGGAGGAAATCAGCCCCAGCATTTT. This codes for CASSGQGGNQPQHF.

The V call is TRBV7-2, the J call TRBJ2-3, with D perhaps matching TRBD1 (6 bases). Trimming took 5 bases from V and 0 from J, leaving 15 bases between them. The CDR3 runs to 16 residues. Germline loops: CDR1 SGHTA, CDR2 FQGNSA. The CDR3 DNA sequence: TGTGCCAGCAGCCTACAGGGTACCCAGAGCACAGATACGCAGTATTTT. It is translated as CASSLQGTQSTDTQYF.

The gene calls are TRBV27 and TRBJ1-2; TRBD1 aligns across 7 bases. J was trimmed by 4 bases and V by 2 bases; bases with no gene match: 4. The CDR3 spans 14 residues. The germline CDR1 and CDR2 sequences are MNHEY and SMNVEV (reference sequence). The CDR3 DNA is TGTGCCAGCAGTTTACGACAGGGCGGCTATGGCTACACCTTC. Amino acid sequence: CASSLRQGGYGYTF.